One sample yielded the 20 T cell receptor beta chains listed below, sequenced in a study of blood T cell repertoires in COVID-19. Assay: immunoSEQ multiplex PCR; the TCRdb copy retains only in-frame clones and omits some. The profile shows over 250,000 clones, 88% of them singletons. The specimen sequenced was PBMCs or T cells enriched from blood (not recorded which). The receptors originated from a woman in her twenties or thirties who had recovered from COVID-19.

The V call is TRBV3-1 (or the pseudogene TRBV3-2), the J call TRBJ1-2; D perhaps matches TRBD1 (5 bases). V was shortened by 4 bases and J by 10 bases, with 22 bases between the two germline ends. The germline V gene has CDR1 LGHDT and CDR2 YNNKEL (reference sequence). The CDR3 runs to 15 residues. CDR3 sequence reads: CASSPQSGTAAAYTF. The CDR3 DNA sequence: TGTGCCAGCAGCCCACAATCCGGGACTGCGGCGGCCTACACCTTC.

This rearrangement joins TRBV4-3 to TRBJ2-7; no reliable D call. V dropped 1 base and J dropped 4 bases, with 20 bases sitting between them. CDR3 length: 17 residues. Germline V gives CDR1 LGHNA, CDR2 YSLEER. CDR3 sequence reads: CASSQVQTKFGFYEQYF. Here the CDR3 DNA reads TGCGCCAGCAGCCAAGTACAGACCAAATTCGGATTTTACGAGCAGTACTTC.

This chain connects TRBV19 to TRBJ1-2; 8 bases are shared with TRBD1. CDR3 length: 13 amino acids. Germline V lookup: CDR1 LNHDA, CDR2 SQIVND (reference sequence). The V gene end was trimmed by 5 bases and the J gene end by 7 bases; junction bases not matched to a gene: 6. CDR3 sequence (DNA): TGTGCCAGTAGTCGGACAGGGTGGGCTGGCTACACCTTC. Its translation: CASSRTGWAGYTF. The full variable domain, with the rest looked up from reference TRBV19 and TRBJ1-2, is DGGITQSPKYLFRKEGQNVTLSCEQNLNHDAMYWYRQDPGQGLRLIYYSQIVNDFQKGDIAEGYSVSREKKESFPLTVTSAQKNPTAFYLCASSRTGWAGYTFGSGTRLTVV.

V and J are TRBV4-3 and TRBJ2-1, with 12 bases fitting TRBD2. This CDR3 has 17 amino acids. CDR1 and CDR2 from the germline V gene are LGHNA and YSLEER. J lost 6 bases, V lost 3 bases, and 9 bases had no gene match. DNA of the CDR3: TGCGCCAGCAGCCAGCGCCTAGCGGGGGGGCCTTCCAATGAGCAGTTCTTC. As protein: CASSQRLAGGPSNEQFF.

This clone has only one observation. In nucleotides, the CDR3 is TGTGCCAGCAGCCTCCGGGACAGTAATGGCTACACCTTC. Translated, it gives CASSLRDSNGYTF. The genes are TRBV3-1 (or the pseudogene TRBV3-2) and TRBJ1-2; TRBD1 matches at 7 bases. After removal of 4 bases from V and 6 bases from J, the junction contained 5 bases not matched to a gene. Germline CDR1 and CDR2: LGHDT and YNNKEL (reference sequence). This CDR3 is 13 amino acids long.

This chain connects TRBV7-2 to TRBJ2-7; a possible D gene is TRBD2 (5 bases). V was pared by 1 base and J by 6 bases, with 13 bases between. This CDR3 region has 14 residues. CDR1 and CDR2 (germline): SGHTA, FQGNSA. The CDR3: CASSLGAGNGEQYF. The CDR3 DNA sequence: TGTGCCAGCAGCTTAGGGGCCGGGAATGGCGAGCAGTACTTC.

This chain joins TRBV6-2 or TRBV6-3 and TRBJ2-7; 9 nucleotides align to TRBD1. This CDR3 has 15 amino acids. Germline assignment: CDR1 MNHEY and CDR2 SVGEGT. V trimming: 5 bases; J trimming: 1 base; junction bases outside the gene matches: 6. CDR3 amino acids: CASSEAGTGSYEQYF. In DNA form, the CDR3 reads TGTGCCAGCAGTGAGGCCGGGACAGGGTCCTACGAGCAGTACTTC.

The chain joins TRBV11-3 to TRBJ2-3; 10 bases agree with TRBD2. This CDR3 comprises 15 residues. The J segment lost 2 bases and the V segment lost 2 bases, leaving 1 base of the junction unmatched. Germline CDR1 SGHNT, CDR2 YENEEA. CDR3 sequence (DNA): TGTGCCAGCAGCTTAACTAGCGGGAACACAGATACGCAGTATTTT. This translates into CASSLTSGNTDTQYF.

The chain couples TRBV12-5 to TRBJ2-3; D may be TRBD1 (6 bases). CDR1 and CDR2 from the germline V gene are LGHNT and FRNRAP. The V gene lost 1 base and the J gene lost 6 bases, with 11 bases spanning the gap. This CDR3 is 14 amino acids long. The DNA of the CDR3 is TGTGCTAGTGGTTTGGGGGGGCTTTCTGATACGCAGTATTTT. Its protein is CASGLGGLSDTQYF.

The chain joins TRBV18 to TRBJ2-3, with TRBD1 matching 8 bases. Germline CDR1 reads KGHSH; CDR2 reads LQKENI. The CDR3 length is 14 residues. V dropped 6 bases and J dropped 5; count of bases not matched to a gene: 7. The CDR3 here is CASSPGGTGDTQYF. DNA for the CDR3: TGTGCCAGCTCCCCAGGGGGGACAGGAGATACGCAGTATTTT.

V usage is TRBV7-8 and J usage is TRBJ1-1, with 7 bases that match TRBD1. V dropped 5 bases and J dropped 0; count of bases not matched to a gene: 12. The germline V gene has CDR1 SGHVS and CDR2 FQNEAQ. This CDR3 contains 17 residues. CDR3 in amino acids: CASSLYNYRGMNTEAFF. The CDR3 DNA is TGTGCCAGCAGCCTCTATAATTACAGGGGTATGAACACTGAAGCTTTCTTT.

The rearrangement joins TRBV5-6 to TRBJ2-7; the match to TRBD1 covers 9 bases. Germline lookup yields CDR1 SGHDT and CDR2 YYEEEE. The CDR3 length is 15 residues. After removal of 2 bases from V and 2 bases from J, the junction contained 5 bases not matched to a gene. This chain's CDR3 is CASSLGTGRTYEQYF. CDR3 nucleotide sequence: TGTGCCAGCAGCTTAGGGACAGGGAGGACCTACGAGCAGTACTTC.

CDR3 sequence reads: CASSARGGFSGANVLTF. In DNA, the CDR3 is TGCGCCAGCAGCGCCAGGGGAGGGTTCTCTGGGGCCAACGTCCTGACTTTC. This chain connects TRBV5-1 to TRBJ2-6; D is possibly TRBD2 (7 bases). Trimming took off 4 bases at V and 0 bases at J, with 14 bases between the two ends. This CDR3 region has 17 residues. In germline, CDR1 is SGHRS, CDR2 YFSETQ.

This clone showed up just a few times. V usage is TRBV18 and J usage is TRBJ1-2, with no clear D. The CDR3 has 13 residues. Germline lookup yields CDR1 KGHSH and CDR2 LQKENI. The germline V and J ends were trimmed by 3 bases and 4 bases, with 9 bases remaining between them. CDR3 residues: CASSPDGSYGYTF. CDR3 bases: TGTGCCAGCTCACCGGACGGGAGCTATGGCTACACCTTC.

The J gene is TRBJ2-3, the V gene TRBV27, with a possible D match to TRBD2 (6 bases). The CDR3 is 15 residues long. V lost 3 bases to trimming and J lost 2 bases, with 12 bases between them. CDR1 and CDR2 (germline): MNHEY, SMNVEV (reference sequence). The CDR3 DNA sequence: TGTGCCAGCAGTTTCGTGCGGGGCCCCACAGATACGCAGTATTTT. Translating gives CASSFVRGPTDTQYF.

V is TRBV29-1 and J is TRBJ1-3, with 7 bases aligning to TRBD1. The CDR3 length is 13 residues. With V trimmed by 6 bases and J by 5 bases, 7 bases remained unmatched. The germline CDR1 and CDR2 sequences are SQVTM and ANQGSEA. The CDR3 region is CSVLTGERNTIYF. CDR3 bases: TGCAGCGTATTAACAGGGGAGCGAAACACCATATATTTT.

This chain connects TRBV18 to TRBJ1-1, with D possibly TRBD1 on 5 matching bases. V was shortened by 0 bases and J by 4 bases, with 18 bases between the two germline ends. The CDR3 is 17 amino acids. Germline CDR1 is KGHSH and CDR2 is LQKENI. CDR3 sequence reads: CASSPPVRRGGGTEAFF. The CDR3 DNA reads as TGTGCCAGCTCACCACCGGTACGAAGGGGAGGCGGCACTGAAGCTTTCTTT.

This clone showed up just once. This rearrangement joins TRBV3-1 (or the pseudogene TRBV3-2) to TRBJ2-7; 7 nucleotides line up with TRBD2. J lost 2 bases, V lost 3 bases, and 7 bases had no gene match. Looked up from germline, CDR1 is LGHDT and CDR2 is YNNKEL (reference sequence). The CDR3 has 15 amino acids. The CDR3 loop reads CASSQYAAGAYEQYF. CDR3 nucleotide sequence: TGTGCCAGCAGCCAGTATGCGGCGGGAGCCTACGAGCAGTACTTC.

The rearrangement joins TRBV7-9 to TRBJ2-2; no reliable D call. V dropped 8 bases and J dropped 6 bases, with 4 bases sitting between them. Germline CDR1 and CDR2: SEHNR and FQNEAQ (reference sequence). The CDR3 has 10 amino acids. The CDR3 DNA reads as TGTGCCAGCTCGGCCGGGGAGCTGTTTTTT. It yields the protein CASSAGELFF.

In this sample, this clone turned up once. The gene calls are TRBV21-1 and TRBJ1-2; TRBD1 is taken as the D call from the table, unchecked against the DNA. TRBV21-1 is noted as a pseudogene. The CDR3 has 11 residues. The CDR3 DNA reads TGTGTCCAGACAGAGCACTATGGCTACACCTTC. Its translation is CVQTEHYGYTF.